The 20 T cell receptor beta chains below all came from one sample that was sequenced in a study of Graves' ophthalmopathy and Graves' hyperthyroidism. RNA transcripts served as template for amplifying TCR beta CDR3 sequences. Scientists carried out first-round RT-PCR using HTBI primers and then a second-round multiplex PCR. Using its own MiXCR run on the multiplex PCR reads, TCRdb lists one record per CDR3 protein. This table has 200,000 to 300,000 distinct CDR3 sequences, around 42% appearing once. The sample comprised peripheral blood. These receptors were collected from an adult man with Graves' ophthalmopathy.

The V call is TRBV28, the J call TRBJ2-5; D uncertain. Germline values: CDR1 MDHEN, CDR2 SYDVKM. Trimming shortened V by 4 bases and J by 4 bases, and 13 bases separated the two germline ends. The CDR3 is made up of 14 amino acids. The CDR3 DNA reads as TGTGCCAGCAGTTACCGGCGCTTGTTAGAGACCCAGTACTTC. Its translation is CASSYRRLLETQYF.

The CDR3 here is CASSLEGTAANTGELFF. DNA of the CDR3: TGTGCCAGCAGCTTAGAAGGTACGGCCGCGAACACCGGGGAGCTGTTTTTT. The chain links TRBV7-9 to TRBJ2-2; D uncertain. The germline V gene encodes CDR1 SEHNR and CDR2 FQNEAQ (reference sequence). The CDR3 extends over 17 amino acids. With 1 base removed from V and 0 bases from J, the gap between germline ends came to 12 bases.

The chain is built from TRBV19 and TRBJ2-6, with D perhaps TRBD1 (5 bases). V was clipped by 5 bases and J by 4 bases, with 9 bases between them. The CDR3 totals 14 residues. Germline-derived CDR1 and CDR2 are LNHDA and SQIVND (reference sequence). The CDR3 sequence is CASSSGFGANVLTF. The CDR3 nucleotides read TGTGCCAGTAGTTCAGGGTTCGGGGCCAACGTCCTGACTTTC.

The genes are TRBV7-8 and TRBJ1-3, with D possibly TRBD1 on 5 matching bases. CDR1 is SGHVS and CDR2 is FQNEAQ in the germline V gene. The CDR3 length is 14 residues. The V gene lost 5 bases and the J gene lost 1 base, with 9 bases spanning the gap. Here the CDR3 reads CASSPGGSGNTIYF. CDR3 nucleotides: TGTGCCAGCAGCCCCGGGGGGTCTGGAAACACCATATATTTT.

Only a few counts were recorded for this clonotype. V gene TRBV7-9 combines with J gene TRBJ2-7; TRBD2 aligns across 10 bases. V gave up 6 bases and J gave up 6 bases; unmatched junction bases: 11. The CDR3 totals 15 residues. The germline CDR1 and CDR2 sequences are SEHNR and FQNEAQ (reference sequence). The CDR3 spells CASRPEREGLSEQYF. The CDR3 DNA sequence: TGTGCCAGCAGACCCGAGCGGGAGGGCCTCAGCGAGCAGTACTTC.

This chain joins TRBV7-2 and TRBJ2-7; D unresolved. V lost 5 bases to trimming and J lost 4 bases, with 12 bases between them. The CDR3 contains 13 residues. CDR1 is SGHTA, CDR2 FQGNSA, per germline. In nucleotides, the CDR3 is TGTGCCAGCAGCCTCCGGTCAGCGTACGAGCAGTACTTC. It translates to CASSLRSAYEQYF.

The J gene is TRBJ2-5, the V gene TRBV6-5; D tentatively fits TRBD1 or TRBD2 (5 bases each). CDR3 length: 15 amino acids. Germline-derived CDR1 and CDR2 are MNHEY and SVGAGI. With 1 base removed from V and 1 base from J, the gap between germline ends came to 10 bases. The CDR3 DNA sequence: TGTGCCAGCAGTTACTGGGACGGAAGCCAAGAGACCCAGTACTTC. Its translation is CASSYWDGSQETQYF.

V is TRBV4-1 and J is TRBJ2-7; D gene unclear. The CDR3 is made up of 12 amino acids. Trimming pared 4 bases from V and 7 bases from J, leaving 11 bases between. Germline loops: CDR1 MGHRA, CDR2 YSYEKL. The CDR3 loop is CASSPGSREQYF. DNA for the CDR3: TGCGCCAGCAGCCCTGGCTCGAGGGAGCAGTACTTC.

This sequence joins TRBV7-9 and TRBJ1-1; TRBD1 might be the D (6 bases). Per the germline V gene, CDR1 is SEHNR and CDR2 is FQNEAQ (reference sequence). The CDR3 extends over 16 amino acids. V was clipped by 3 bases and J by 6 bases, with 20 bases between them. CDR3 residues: CASSLGAGGAEPEAFF. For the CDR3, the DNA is TGTGCCAGCAGCTTGGGGGCCGGGGGGGCGGAACCTGAAGCTTTCTTT. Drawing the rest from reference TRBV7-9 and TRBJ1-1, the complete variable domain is DTGVSQNPRHKITKRGQNVTFRCDPISEHNRLYWYRQTLGQGPEFLTYFQNEAQLEKSRLLSDRFSAERPKGSFSTLEIQRTEQGDSAMYLCASSLGAGGAEPEAFFGQGTRLTVV.

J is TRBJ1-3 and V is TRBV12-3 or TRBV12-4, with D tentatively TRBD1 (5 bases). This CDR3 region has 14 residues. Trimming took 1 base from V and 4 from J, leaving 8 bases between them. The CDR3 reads CASSLERQGNTIYF. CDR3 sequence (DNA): TGTGCCAGCAGTTTAGAACGACAGGGAAACACCATATATTTT.

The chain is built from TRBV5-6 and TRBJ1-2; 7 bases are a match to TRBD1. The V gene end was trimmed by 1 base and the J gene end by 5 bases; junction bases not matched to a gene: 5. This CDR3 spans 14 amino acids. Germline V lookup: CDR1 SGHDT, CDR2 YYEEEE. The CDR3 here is CASSLSGTAYGYTF. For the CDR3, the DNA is TGTGCCAGCAGCTTGAGTGGGACAGCTTATGGCTACACCTTC.

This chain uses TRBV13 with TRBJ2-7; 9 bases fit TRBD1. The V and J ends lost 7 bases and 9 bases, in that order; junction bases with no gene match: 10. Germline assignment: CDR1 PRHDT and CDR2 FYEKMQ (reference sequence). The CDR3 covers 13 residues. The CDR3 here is CASTDRDREGQYF. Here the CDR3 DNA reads TGTGCCAGCACGGACCGGGACAGGGAGGGGCAGTACTTC.

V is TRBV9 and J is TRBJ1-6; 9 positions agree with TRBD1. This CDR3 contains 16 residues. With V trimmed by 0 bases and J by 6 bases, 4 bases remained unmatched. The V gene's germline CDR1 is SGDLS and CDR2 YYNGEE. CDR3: CASSVGTGDVNSPLHF. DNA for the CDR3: TGTGCCAGCAGCGTAGGGACAGGGGATGTTAATTCACCCCTCCACTTT.

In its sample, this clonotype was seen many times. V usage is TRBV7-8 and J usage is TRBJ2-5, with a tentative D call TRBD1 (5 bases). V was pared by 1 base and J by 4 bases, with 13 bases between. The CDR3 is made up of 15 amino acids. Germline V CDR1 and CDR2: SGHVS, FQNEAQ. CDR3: CASSLGLQGVETQYF. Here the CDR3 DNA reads TGTGCCAGCAGCTTAGGTCTGCAGGGTGTAGAGACCCAGTACTTC.

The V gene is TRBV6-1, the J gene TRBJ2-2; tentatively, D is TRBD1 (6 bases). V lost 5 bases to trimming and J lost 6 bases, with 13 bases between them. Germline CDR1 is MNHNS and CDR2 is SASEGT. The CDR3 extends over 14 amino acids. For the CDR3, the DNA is TGTGCCAGCAGTCAGGGGATGGGGGCCGGGGAGCTGTTTTTT. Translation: CASSQGMGAGELFF.

CDR3 DNA: TGTGCCAGCAGCTGGGGCCTAGCGCAAGAGACCCAGTACTTC. It yields the protein CASSWGLAQETQYF. This chain uses TRBV7-9 with TRBJ2-5; possibly TRBD2 for D (6 bases). This CDR3 contains 14 residues. V was shortened by 4 bases and J by 2 bases, with 11 bases between the two germline ends. The V gene's germline CDR1 is SEHNR and CDR2 FQNEAQ (reference sequence).

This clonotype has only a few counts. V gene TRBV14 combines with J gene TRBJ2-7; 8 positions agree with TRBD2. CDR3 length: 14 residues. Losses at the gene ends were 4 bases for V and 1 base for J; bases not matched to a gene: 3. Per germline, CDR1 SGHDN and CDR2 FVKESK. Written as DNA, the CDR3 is TGTGCCAGCAGCCCCGGGGGGGGATCCTACGAGCAGTACTTC. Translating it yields CASSPGGGSYEQYF.

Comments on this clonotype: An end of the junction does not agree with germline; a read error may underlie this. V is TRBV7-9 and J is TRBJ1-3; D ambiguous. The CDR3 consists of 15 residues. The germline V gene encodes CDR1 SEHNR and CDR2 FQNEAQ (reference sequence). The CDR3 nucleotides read TGTGCCACCAGCAGAGAAAGTAGCTCTGGAAACACCATATATTTT. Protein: CATSRESSSGNTIYF.

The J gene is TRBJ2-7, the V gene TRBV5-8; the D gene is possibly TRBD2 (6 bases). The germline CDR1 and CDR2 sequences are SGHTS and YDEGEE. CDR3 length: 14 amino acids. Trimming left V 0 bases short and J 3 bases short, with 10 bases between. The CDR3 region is CASSLDGSDYEQYF. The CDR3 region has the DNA TGTGCCAGCAGCTTGGACGGGAGCGACTACGAGCAGTACTTC. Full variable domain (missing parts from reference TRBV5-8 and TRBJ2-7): EAGVTQSPTHLIKTRGQQATLRCSPISGHTSVYWYQQALGLGLQFLLWYDEGEERNRGNFPPRFSGRQFPNYSSELNVNALELEDSALYLCASSLDGSDYEQYFGPGTRLTVT.

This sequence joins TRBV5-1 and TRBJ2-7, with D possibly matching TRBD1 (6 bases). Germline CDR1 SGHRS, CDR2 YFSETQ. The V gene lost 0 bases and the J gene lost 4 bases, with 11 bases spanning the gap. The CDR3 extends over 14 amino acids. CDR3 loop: CASSLGQVGYEQYF. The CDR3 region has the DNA TGCGCCAGCAGCTTGGGACAGGTCGGTTACGAGCAGTACTTC.